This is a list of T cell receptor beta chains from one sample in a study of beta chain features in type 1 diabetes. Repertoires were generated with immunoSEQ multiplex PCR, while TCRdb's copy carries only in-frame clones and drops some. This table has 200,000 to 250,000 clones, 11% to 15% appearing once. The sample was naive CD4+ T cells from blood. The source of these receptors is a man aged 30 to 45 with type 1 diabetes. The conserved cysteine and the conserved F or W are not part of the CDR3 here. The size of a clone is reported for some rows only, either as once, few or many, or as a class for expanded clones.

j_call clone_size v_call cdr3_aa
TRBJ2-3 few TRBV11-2 ASSLAFPSGRTDTQY
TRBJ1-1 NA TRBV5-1 ASSLTVSMNTEAF
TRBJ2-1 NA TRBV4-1 ASSQDPAGSSYNEQF
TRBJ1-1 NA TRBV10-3 AIRGSPNTEAF
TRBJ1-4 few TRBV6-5 ASSYIRSNEKLF
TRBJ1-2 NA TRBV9 ASSLLGGYGYT
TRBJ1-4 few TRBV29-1 SVLQGDEKLF
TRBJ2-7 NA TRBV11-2 ASMGQGDEQY
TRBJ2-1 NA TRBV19 ASSVTSGRGNEQF
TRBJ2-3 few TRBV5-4 ATSPSGGQDTQY
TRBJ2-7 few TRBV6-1 ASGQPGLAGYEQY
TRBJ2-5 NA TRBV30 AWTEGLAGAQETQY
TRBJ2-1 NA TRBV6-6 ASSASGSNEQF
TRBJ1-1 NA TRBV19 ASRWAGNSEAF
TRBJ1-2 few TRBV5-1 ASSLDASSQYYGYT
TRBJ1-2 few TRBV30 AWSVVTGTGGGYT
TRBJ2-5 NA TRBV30 AWTTRLAGDTTQY
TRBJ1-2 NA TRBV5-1 ASSEQDYGYT
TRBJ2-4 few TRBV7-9 ASSLSSAGGKNIQY
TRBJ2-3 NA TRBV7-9 ASTGLAGTDTQY
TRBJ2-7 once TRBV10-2 ASSDSSGYEQY
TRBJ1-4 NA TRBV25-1 ASSVQNEKLF
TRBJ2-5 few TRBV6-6 ASTKDRGGWETQY
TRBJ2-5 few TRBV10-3 AISGVEETQY
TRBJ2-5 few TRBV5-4 ASSSYDKQETQY
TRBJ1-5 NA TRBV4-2 ASSQDGGQLNQPQH
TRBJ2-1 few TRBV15 ATSRDRPYNEQF
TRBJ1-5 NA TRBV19 ASSMEGYQPQH
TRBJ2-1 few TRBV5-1 ASSLALSDEQF
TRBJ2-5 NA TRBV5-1 ASSPGGGREETQY
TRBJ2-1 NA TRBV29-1 SVVGLRLNEQF
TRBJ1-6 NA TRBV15 ATSRDTGTGRPNSPLH
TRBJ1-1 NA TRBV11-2 ASSLRNTEAF
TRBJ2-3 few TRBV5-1 ASSYGTASTDTQY
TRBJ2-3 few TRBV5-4 ASSTDRGVADTQY
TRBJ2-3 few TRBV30 AWSEQGAGDTQY
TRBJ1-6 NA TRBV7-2 ASSLNADSPLH
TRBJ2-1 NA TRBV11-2 ASSLPGLAEYNEQF
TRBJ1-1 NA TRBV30 AAYREGQGNTEAF